These 32 T cell receptor beta chains were all obtained from the same sample, sequenced in a study of cytomegalovirus exposure and HLA in healthy donors. Vbeta (60) and Jbeta (13) primers were used in the PCR. TCRdb's copy holds only in-frame clones and misses some; the assay was immunoSEQ multiplex PCR. The sample shows more than 150,000 clones, approximately 82% of them seen only once. Sample: PBMCs. These receptors were collected from a woman younger than 45 in good health and CMV-seronegative.

This clone was observed a few times. CDR3 loop: CASSPETGNYEQYF. The DNA of the CDR3 is TGTGCCAGCAGCCCGGAAACAGGGAACTACGAGCAGTACTTC. This chain links TRBV7-6 with TRBJ2-7; D possibly corresponds to TRBD1 (6 bases). This CDR3 spans 14 amino acids. The V end was cut by 5 bases, the J end by 3 bases, with 14 bases between. Germline assignment: CDR1 SGHVS and CDR2 FNYEAQ.

The chain uses TRBV11-2 and TRBJ1-3; 10 nucleotides align to TRBD1. Losses at the gene ends were 3 bases for V and 7 bases for J; bases not matched to a gene: 3. Germline-derived CDR1 and CDR2 are SGHAT and FQNNGV. CDR3 length: 14 amino acids. The CDR3 here is CASSFVGQGNTIYF. CDR3 nucleotides: TGTGCCAGCAGCTTTGTGGGACAGGGGAACACCATATATTTT.

The V call is TRBV4-1, the J call TRBJ2-4; no clear D. CDR1 is MGHRA, CDR2 YSYEKL, per germline. The CDR3 extends over 16 amino acids. V shed 2 bases and J shed 0 bases, with 11 bases lying between them. The DNA for the CDR3 is TGCGCCAGCAGCCAAATTGAGGCTCTAGCCAAAAACATTCAGTACTTC. This sequence encodes CASSQIEALAKNIQYF.

This clone turned up a few times. V and J are TRBV13 and TRBJ2-7; 7 nucleotides match TRBD2. The junction had 17 bases not matched to a gene; V was cut back by 4 bases and J by 2 bases. This CDR3 is 18 amino acids long. Germline V gene sequence: CDR1 PRHDT, CDR2 FYEKMQ (reference sequence). CDR3 DNA: TGTGCCAGCAGCTATAAAGGGAGAGGCGGGAGATCAGCCTACGAGCAGTACTTC. This codes for CASSYKGRGGRSAYEQYF.

The chain uses TRBV28 and TRBJ1-5, with 7 positions matching TRBD1. In germline, CDR1 is MDHEN, CDR2 SYDVKM. The CDR3 is made up of 15 amino acids. Trimming removed 5 bases from V and 0 bases from J; junction bases left unmatched: 4. Here the CDR3 DNA reads TGTGCCAGCAGTAGTACAGGGGTTAGCAATCAGCCCCAGCATTTT. This sequence encodes CASSSTGVSNQPQHF.

V is TRBV5-4 and J is TRBJ2-2, with 7 bases aligning to TRBD1. The ends lost 3 bases at V and 3 bases at J; junction bases unmatched: 5. CDR1 SGHNT and CDR2 YYREEE come from the germline V gene (reference sequence). CDR3 length equals 15 residues. CDR3 residues: CASSSLRGHTGELFF. CDR3 DNA sequence: TGTGCCAGCAGCTCTCTAAGGGGGCACACCGGGGAGCTGTTTTTT.

The chain is built from TRBV5-1 and TRBJ1-2; D is perhaps TRBD1 (6 bases). CDR1 is SGHRS, CDR2 YFSETQ, per germline. V was pared by 4 bases and J by 8 bases, with 12 bases between. The CDR3 runs 12 residues. The CDR3 coding sequence is TGCGCCAGCAGCAGCACAGGGTTGGGCTACACCTTC. This codes for CASSSTGLGYTF.

The rearrangement joins TRBV7-5 to TRBJ2-7; the table's D call TRBD1 went unverified against the DNA. TRBV7-5 is a known pseudogene. CDR3 length: 14 residues. This chain's CDR3 is CARSTRGRGREQYF. The CDR3 DNA follows: TGTGCCAGAAGCACAAGGGGCAGGGGACGAGAGCAGTACTTC.

The CDR3 coding sequence is TGTGCCAGTAACCCTAGACAGGGGAGCACCGGGGAGCTGTTTTTT. Its protein product is CASNPRQGSTGELFF. The chain couples TRBV19 to TRBJ2-2; 8 bases match TRBD1. This CDR3 region has 15 residues. V dropped 7 bases and J dropped 4; count of bases not matched to a gene: 8. Germline V CDR1 and CDR2: LNHDA, SQIVND (reference sequence).

V usage is TRBV7-9 and J usage is TRBJ2-7; 11 bases map to TRBD2. The CDR3 has 17 amino acids. Germline V gene lookup returns CDR1 SEHNR and CDR2 FQNEAQ (reference sequence). V was pared by 5 bases and J by 3 bases, with 12 bases of the junction left unmatched. This CDR3 is CASSHPGKGLADYEQYF. The CDR3 region has the DNA TGTGCCAGCAGCCACCCTGGCAAGGGACTAGCGGACTACGAGCAGTACTTC.

The V call is TRBV30, the J call TRBJ2-7, with 11 bases lining up with TRBD2. After removal of 1 base from V and 13 bases from J, the junction contained 6 bases not matched to a gene. Germline V gene sequence: CDR1 GTSNPN, CDR2 SVGIG (reference sequence). The CDR3 loop spans 12 amino acids. CDR3 residues: CAWSGVSGRVYF. The CDR3 DNA reads TGTGCCTGGAGTGGGGTTAGCGGGAGGGTATACTTC.

The CDR3 sequence is CASSEPGRANTEAFF. In DNA form, the CDR3 reads TGTGCCAGCAGTGAACCCGGCAGGGCGAACACTGAAGCTTTCTTT. The chain is built from TRBV6-1 and TRBJ1-1; a possible D gene is TRBD1 (5 bases). V lost 2 bases and J 1 base, leaving 11 bases between the germline ends. The germline gives CDR1 MNHNS, CDR2 SASEGT. The CDR3 covers 15 residues.

This chain joins TRBV5-1 and TRBJ1-2, with TRBD1 matching 11 bases. Germline V gives CDR1 SGHRS, CDR2 YFSETQ. The length of the CDR3 is 15 residues. The trim removed 4 bases at V and 3 bases at J, leaving 5 bases unmatched. CDR3 sequence reads: CASSQGQGGDYGYTF. The DNA of the CDR3 is TGCGCCAGCAGCCAGGGACAGGGGGGTGACTATGGCTACACCTTC. Complete variable domain (other parts from reference TRBV5-1 and TRBJ1-2): KAGVTQTPRYLIKTRGQQVTLSCSPISGHRSVSWYQQTPGQGLQFLFEYFSETQRNKGNFPGRFSGRQFSNSRSEMNVSTLELGDSALYLCASSQGQGGDYGYTFGSGTRLTVV.

The CDR3 bases are TGCGCCAGCAGCCAAGCCCGGCTAGCGGGAGGGCTTGGGTTTTACGAGCAGTACTTC. It encodes CASSQARLAGGLGFYEQYF. The chain combines TRBV4-3 with TRBJ2-7; 12 bases agree with TRBD2. The trim removed 1 base at V and 4 bases at J, leaving 14 bases unmatched. There are 19 residues in the CDR3. The germline gives CDR1 LGHNA, CDR2 YSLEER.

The chain recombines TRBV29-1 with TRBJ2-7; TRBD1 matches 8 bases. The germline CDR1 and CDR2 sequences are SQVTM and ANQGSEA. CDR3 size: 12 residues. V lost 5 bases and J lost 2; bases outside the gene matches: 2. The CDR3 reads CSVQQGAYEQYF. The CDR3 DNA reads TGCAGCGTTCAACAGGGGGCCTACGAGCAGTACTTC.

CDR3 amino acids: CASSPGQEAYGYTF. CDR3 DNA sequence: TGCGCCAGCAGCCCGGGACAGGAGGCCTATGGCTACACCTTC. The chain couples TRBV5-1 to TRBJ1-2; 8 nucleotides match TRBD1. Germline CDR1 and CDR2: SGHRS and YFSETQ. Unmatched junction bases numbered 6, after V lost 4 bases and J lost 4 bases. The CDR3 is 14 residues long.

This chain links TRBV6-1 with TRBJ1-1; TRBD1 matches at 9 bases. This CDR3 is 15 amino acids long. V dropped 2 bases and J dropped 4; count of bases not matched to a gene: 5. Germline CDR1 is MNHNS and CDR2 is SASEGT. The CDR3 bases are TGTGCCAGCAGTGAACCAGGGACAGGGCTCACTGAAGCTTTCTTT. Amino acid sequence: CASSEPGTGLTEAFF.

Of note for this clone: Compared with germline, one end of the junction differs, possibly owing to a read error. The genes are TRBV7-9 and TRBJ1-6; D remains ambiguous. The germline V gene has CDR1 SEHNR and CDR2 FQNEAQ (reference sequence). This CDR3 comprises 15 residues. As DNA, the CDR3 is TGTTCCAGCAGCTTTCGTAACGGGTATAATTCACCCCTCCACTTT. This sequence encodes CSSSFRNGYNSPLHF.

The rearrangement uses TRBV6-5 and TRBJ2-1, with D possibly TRBD2 on 5 matching bases. Trimming took off 2 bases at V and 1 base at J, with 9 bases between the two ends. The CDR3 has 15 amino acids. Germline values: CDR1 MNHEY, CDR2 SVGAGI. CDR3 region: CASSYDGLSYNEQFF. The CDR3, as DNA: TGTGCCAGCAGTTACGATGGACTTTCCTACAATGAGCAGTTCTTC.

The J gene is TRBJ2-7, the V gene TRBV28, with D possibly being TRBD1 (6 bases). Looked up from germline, CDR1 is MDHEN and CDR2 is SYDVKM. Trimming cost V 7 bases and J 0 bases, with 10 bases left between them. The CDR3 has 13 residues. The CDR3 reads CASNPGHSYEQYF. As DNA, the CDR3 is TGTGCCAGCAATCCGGGACACTCCTACGAGCAGTACTTC.

The chain joins TRBV7-2 to TRBJ2-3, with D possibly being TRBD1 (6 bases). Germline CDR1 is SGHTA and CDR2 is FQGNSA. The CDR3 has 14 residues. V lost 7 bases to trimming and J lost 4 bases, with 15 bases between them. The CDR3 spells CASTLDSQADTQYF. The CDR3 nucleotides are TGTGCCAGCACCCTGGACAGTCAGGCAGATACGCAGTATTTT. The variable domain in full, with the rest retrieved from reference TRBV7-2 and TRBJ2-3, is GAGVSQSPSNKVTEKGKDVELRCDPISGHTALYWYRQSLGQGLEFLIYFQGNSAPDKSGLPSDRFSAERTGGSVSTLTIQRTQQEDSAVYLCASTLDSQADTQYFGPGTRLTVL.

V and J are TRBV18 and TRBJ2-1; TRBD1 agrees at 7 bases. This CDR3 region has 15 residues. V lost 3 bases to trimming and J lost 4 bases; unmatched junction nucleotides: 6. Germline values: CDR1 KGHSH, CDR2 LQKENI. The CDR3 loop reads CASSPGTDSYNEQFF. The CDR3 DNA reads TGTGCCAGCTCACCCGGGACAGACTCTTACAATGAGCAGTTCTTC.

The chain carries TRBV18 and TRBJ2-3; D remains unclear. V lost 3 bases to trimming and J lost 0 bases, with 10 bases between them. CDR1 is KGHSH and CDR2 is LQKENI in the germline V gene. The CDR3 sequence is 15 residues long. The CDR3 bases are TGTGCCAGCTCACCTACGGCGGCTAGCACAGATACGCAGTATTTT. As protein: CASSPTAASTDTQYF.

J is TRBJ2-5 and V is TRBV27; 12 positions match TRBD1. The junction had 10 bases not matched to a gene; V was cut back by 3 bases and J by 11 bases. The CDR3 has 15 amino acids. Germline V gene data show CDR1 as MNHEY and CDR2 as SMNVEV (reference sequence). CDR3 region: CASSFVGQGAREQYF. In DNA form, the CDR3 reads TGTGCCAGCAGTTTTGTGGGACAGGGGGCTCGGGAGCAGTACTTC.

For this clone: Other nucleotide sequences in the sample specify the same CDR3. CDR3 sequence (DNA): TGTGCCAGCAGCGGCGGGGGTTACGAGCAGTACTTC. Its protein is CASSGGGYEQYF. The J gene is TRBJ2-7, the V gene TRBV7-9; 7 positions agree with TRBD2. V shed 5 bases and J 4 bases; nucleotides not matched to a gene: 2. The CDR3 has 12 residues. The V gene's germline CDR1 is SEHNR and CDR2 FQNEAQ (reference sequence).

The V gene is TRBV29-1, the J gene TRBJ2-5, with TRBD2 matching 7 bases. Germline V gene data show CDR1 as SQVTM and CDR2 as ANQGSEA. Trimming took 3 bases from V and 5 from J; bases not matched to a gene: 15. The CDR3 spans 16 residues. The CDR3: CSVEGLRDYPRETQYF. The CDR3 bases are TGCAGCGTTGAGGGACTACGGGACTACCCTAGGGAGACCCAGTACTTC.

The chain recombines TRBV30 with TRBJ2-5, with TRBD2 matching 9 bases. Trimming removed 4 bases from V and 2 bases from J; junction bases left unmatched: 2. The CDR3 sequence is 13 residues long. CDR1 and CDR2 (germline): GTSNPN, SVGIG (reference sequence). CDR3 in DNA: TGTGCCTGGACTAGCGGGATTCAAGAGACCCAGTACTTC. This translates into CAWTSGIQETQYF.

The chain is built from TRBV7-8 and TRBJ2-7; no clear D gene. Germline V CDR1 and CDR2: SGHVS, FQNEAQ. The CDR3 consists of 16 residues. Trimming removed 0 bases from V and 3 bases from J, with 15 bases in between. The chain's CDR3 is CASSLAIVAVNYEQYF. CDR3 DNA sequence: TGTGCCAGCAGCTTAGCGATAGTAGCTGTAAACTACGAGCAGTACTTC.

The J gene is TRBJ1-1, the V gene TRBV7-9; no clear D. V was pared by 0 bases and J by 7 bases, with 15 bases between. Germline loops: CDR1 SEHNR, CDR2 FQNEAQ (reference sequence). The CDR3 is made up of 15 amino acids. CDR3: CASSLAFRRRSEAFF. The CDR3 DNA is TGTGCCAGCAGCTTAGCATTTAGGAGACGAAGTGAAGCTTTCTTT.

The rearrangement uses TRBV5-8 and TRBJ2-1; D unresolved. The V end was cut by 5 bases, the J end by 6 bases, with 6 bases between. In germline, CDR1 is SGHTS, CDR2 YDEGEE. The CDR3 consists of 11 residues. CDR3 loop: CASRTVNEQFF. In nucleotides, the CDR3 is TGTGCCAGCAGAACAGTCAATGAGCAGTTCTTC.

CDR3 coding DNA: TGTGCCAGCAGTGCTGAACTAGCGGGGGGTACCTACGAGCAGTACTTC. Translation: CASSAELAGGTYEQYF. The chain employs TRBV6-1 and TRBJ2-7; 12 bases align to TRBD2. Germline CDR1 and CDR2: MNHNS and SASEGT. J lost 2 bases, V lost 4 bases, and 6 bases had no gene match. The length of the CDR3 is 16 residues.

A remark on this clone: One end of the junction does not line up with germline, which may come from a read error. The chain is built from TRBV7-9 and TRBJ1-1, with D perhaps matching TRBD1 (6 bases). The CDR3 is 13 amino acids. Germline V CDR1 and CDR2: SEHNR, FQNEAQ (reference sequence). The CDR3 is CSSTRGGGPEAFF. The CDR3 region has the DNA TGTTCCAGCACCCGAGGGGGGGGTCCTGAAGCTTTCTTT.